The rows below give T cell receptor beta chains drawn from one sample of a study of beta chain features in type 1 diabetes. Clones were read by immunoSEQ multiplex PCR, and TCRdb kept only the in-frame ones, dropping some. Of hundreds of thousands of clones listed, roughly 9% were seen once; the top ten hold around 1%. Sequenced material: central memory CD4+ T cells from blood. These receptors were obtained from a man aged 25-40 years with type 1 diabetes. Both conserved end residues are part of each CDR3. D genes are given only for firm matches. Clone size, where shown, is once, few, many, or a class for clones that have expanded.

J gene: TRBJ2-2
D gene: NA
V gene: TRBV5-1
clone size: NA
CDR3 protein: CASSLFTGELFF
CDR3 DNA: TGCGCCAGCAGCTTGTTCACCGGGGAGCTGTTTTTT

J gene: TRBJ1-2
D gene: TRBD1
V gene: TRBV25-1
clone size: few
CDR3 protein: CASRMGQLGYTF
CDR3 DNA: TGTGCCAGCAGGATGGGACAGCTTGGCTACACCTTC

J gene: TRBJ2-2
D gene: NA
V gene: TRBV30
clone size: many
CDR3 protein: CAWSPSGELFF
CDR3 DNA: TGTGCCTGGAGTCCGTCCGGGGAGCTGTTTTTT

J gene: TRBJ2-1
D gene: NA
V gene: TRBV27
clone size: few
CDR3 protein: CASSLSETSSEQFF
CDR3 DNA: TGTGCCAGCAGTTTATCGGAGACTAGTAGTGAGCAGTTCTTC

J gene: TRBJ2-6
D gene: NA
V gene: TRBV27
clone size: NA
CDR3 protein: CASSTTGTLSGANVLTF
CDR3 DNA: TGTGCCAGCAGTACTACAGGTACTCTCTCTGGGGCCAACGTCCTGACTTTC

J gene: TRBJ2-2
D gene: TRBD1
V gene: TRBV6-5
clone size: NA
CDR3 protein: CASSRDRVRAGELFF
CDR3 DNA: TGTGCCAGCAGCCGAGACAGGGTCAGGGCCGGGGAGCTGTTTTTT

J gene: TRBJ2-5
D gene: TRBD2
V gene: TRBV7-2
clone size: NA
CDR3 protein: CASSLGRLAGGLETQYF
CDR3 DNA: TGTGCCAGCAGCTTAGGAAGACTAGCGGGGGGGCTAGAGACCCAGTACTTC

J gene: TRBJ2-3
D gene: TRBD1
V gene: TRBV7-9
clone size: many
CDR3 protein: CASSFLGQSITDTQYF
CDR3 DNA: TGTGCCAGCAGCTTCTTGGGACAGAGTATCACAGATACGCAGTATTTT

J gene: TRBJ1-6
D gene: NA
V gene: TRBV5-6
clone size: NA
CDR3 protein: CASSLYPSPLHF
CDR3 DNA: TGTGCCAGCAGCTTGTACCCGTCACCCCTCCACTTT

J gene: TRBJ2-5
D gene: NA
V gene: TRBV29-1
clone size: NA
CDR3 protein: CSGQHGETQYF
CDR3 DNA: TGCAGCGGGCAGCATGGGGAGACCCAGTACTTC

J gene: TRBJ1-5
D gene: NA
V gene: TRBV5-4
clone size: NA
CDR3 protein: CASSLQASGGNQPQHF
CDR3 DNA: TGTGCCAGCAGCTTGCAAGCATCTGGGGGCAATCAGCCCCAGCATTTT

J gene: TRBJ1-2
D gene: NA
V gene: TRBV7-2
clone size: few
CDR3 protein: CASSLQVGVEGYTF
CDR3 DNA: TGTGCCAGCAGCTTACAGGTGGGCGTGGAGGGCTACACCTTC

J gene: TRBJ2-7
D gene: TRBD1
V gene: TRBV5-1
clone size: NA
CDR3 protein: CASSLDGQGADEQYF
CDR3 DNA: TGCGCCAGCAGCTTGGACGGTCAGGGGGCCGACGAGCAGTACTTC

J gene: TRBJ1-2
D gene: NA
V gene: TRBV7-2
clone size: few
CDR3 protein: CASSLEVLVGGRYGYTF
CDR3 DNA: TGTGCCAGCAGCTTAGAAGTATTAGTCGGGGGCCGGTATGGCTACACCTTC

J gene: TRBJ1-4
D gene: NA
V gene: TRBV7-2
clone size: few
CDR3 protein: CASSLAAQNEKLFF
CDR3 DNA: TGTGCCAGCAGCTTAGCGGCTCAGAATGAAAAACTGTTTTTT

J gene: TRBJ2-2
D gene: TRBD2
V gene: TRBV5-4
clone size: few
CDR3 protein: CASSLVAGGRTGELFF
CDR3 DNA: TGTGCCAGCAGCTTGGTAGCGGGGGGGCGAACCGGGGAGCTGTTTTTT

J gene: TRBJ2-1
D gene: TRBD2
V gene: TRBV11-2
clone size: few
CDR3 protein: CASSLVAGASYNEQFF
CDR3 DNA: TGTGCCAGCAGCTTGGTAGCGGGGGCCTCCTACAATGAGCAGTTCTTC

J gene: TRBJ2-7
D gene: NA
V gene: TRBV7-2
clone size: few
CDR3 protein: CASSSRARNPDEQYF
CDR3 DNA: TGTGCCAGCAGCTCACGAGCAAGGAACCCAGACGAGCAGTACTTC

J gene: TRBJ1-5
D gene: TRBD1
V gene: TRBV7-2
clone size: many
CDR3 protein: CASSHRDRVTYSNQPQHF
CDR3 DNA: TGTGCCAGCAGCCACAGGGACAGGGTTACTTATAGCAATCAGCCCCAGCATTTT

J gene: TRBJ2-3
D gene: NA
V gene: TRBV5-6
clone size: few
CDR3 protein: CASSSTGHTDTQYF
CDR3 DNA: TGTGCCAGCAGCTCGACTGGACACACAGATACGCAGTATTTT

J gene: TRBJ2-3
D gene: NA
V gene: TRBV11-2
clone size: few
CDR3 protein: CASSLDRAGDTQYF
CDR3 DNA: TGTGCCAGCAGCTTAGACAGGGCGGGAGATACGCAGTATTTT

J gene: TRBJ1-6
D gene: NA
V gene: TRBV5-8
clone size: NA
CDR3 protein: CASSTRTSGNSPLHF
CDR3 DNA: TGTGCCAGCAGCACCCGGACAAGCGGTAATTCACCCCTCCACTTT

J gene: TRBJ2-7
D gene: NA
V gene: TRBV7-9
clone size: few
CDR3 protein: CASSSKKQYF
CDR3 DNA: TGTGCCAGCAGCTCTAAGAAGCAGTACTTC

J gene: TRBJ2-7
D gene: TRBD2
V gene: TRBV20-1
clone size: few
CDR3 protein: CSVPGGREQYF
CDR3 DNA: TGCAGTGTCCCGGGGGGTCGGGAGCAGTACTTC

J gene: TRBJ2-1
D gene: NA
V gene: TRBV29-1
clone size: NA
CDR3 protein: CSVDSLSQTEQFF
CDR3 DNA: TGCAGCGTTGATAGCTTATCGCAGACCGAGCAGTTCTTC

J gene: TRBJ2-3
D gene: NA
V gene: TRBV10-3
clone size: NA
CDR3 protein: CAITSSKLSGGTDTQYF
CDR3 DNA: TGTGCCATCACTTCCTCTAAATTATCGGGTGGCACAGATACGCAGTATTTT

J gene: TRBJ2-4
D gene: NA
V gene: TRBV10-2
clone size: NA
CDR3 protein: CASAIAQENIQYF
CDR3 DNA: TGCGCCAGTGCGATAGCACAGGAGAACATTCAGTACTTC

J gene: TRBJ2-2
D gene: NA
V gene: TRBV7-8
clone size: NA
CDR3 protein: CASSLESFAGELFF
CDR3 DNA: TGTGCCAGCAGCTTAGAGTCCTTTGCCGGGGAGCTGTTTTTT

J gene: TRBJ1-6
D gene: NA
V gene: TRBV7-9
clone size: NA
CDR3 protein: CASSLGGRNSPLHF
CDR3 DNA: TGTGCCAGCAGCTTAGGAGGGCGGAATTCACCCCTCCACTTT

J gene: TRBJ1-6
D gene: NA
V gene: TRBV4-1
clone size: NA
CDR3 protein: CASSQGLIPGENSPLHF
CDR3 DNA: TGCGCCAGCAGCCAAGGGCTCATCCCAGGGGAGAATTCACCCCTCCACTTT

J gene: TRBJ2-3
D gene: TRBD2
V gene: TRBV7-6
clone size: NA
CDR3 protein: CASSLRSSGGARTDTQYF
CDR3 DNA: TGTGCCAGCAGCTTAAGATCTAGCGGGGGGGCTAGAACAGATACGCAGTATTTT